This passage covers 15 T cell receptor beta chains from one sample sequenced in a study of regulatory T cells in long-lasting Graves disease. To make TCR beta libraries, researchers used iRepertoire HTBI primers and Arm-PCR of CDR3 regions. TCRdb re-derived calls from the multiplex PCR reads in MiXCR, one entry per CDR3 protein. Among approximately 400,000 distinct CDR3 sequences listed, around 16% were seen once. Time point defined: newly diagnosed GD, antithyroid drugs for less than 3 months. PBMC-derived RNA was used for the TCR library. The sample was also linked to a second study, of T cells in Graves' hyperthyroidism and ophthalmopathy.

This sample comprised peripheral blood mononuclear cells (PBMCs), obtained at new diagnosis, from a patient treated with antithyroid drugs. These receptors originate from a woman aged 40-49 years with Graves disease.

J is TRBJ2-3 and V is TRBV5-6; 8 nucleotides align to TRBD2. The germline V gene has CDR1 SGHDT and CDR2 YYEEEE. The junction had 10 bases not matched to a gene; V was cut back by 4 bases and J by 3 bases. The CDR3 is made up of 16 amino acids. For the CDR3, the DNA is TGTGCCAGCAGCGTAGTATCCGGGACTAGGACAGATACGCAGTATTTT. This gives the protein CASSVVSGTRTDTQYF.

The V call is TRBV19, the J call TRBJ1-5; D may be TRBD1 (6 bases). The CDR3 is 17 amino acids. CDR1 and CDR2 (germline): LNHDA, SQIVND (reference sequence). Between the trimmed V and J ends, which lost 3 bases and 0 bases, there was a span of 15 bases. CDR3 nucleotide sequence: TGTGCCAGTAGTATGTTTTGGGGGCTGAATAGCAATCAGCCCCAGCATTTT. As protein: CASSMFWGLNSNQPQHF.

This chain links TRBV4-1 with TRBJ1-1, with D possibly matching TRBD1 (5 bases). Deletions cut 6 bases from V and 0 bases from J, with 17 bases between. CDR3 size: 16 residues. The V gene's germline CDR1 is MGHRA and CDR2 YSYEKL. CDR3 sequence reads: CASSLAKGTMNTEAFF. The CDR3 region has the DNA TGCGCCAGCAGTCTAGCCAAGGGGACCATGAACACTGAAGCTTTCTTT.

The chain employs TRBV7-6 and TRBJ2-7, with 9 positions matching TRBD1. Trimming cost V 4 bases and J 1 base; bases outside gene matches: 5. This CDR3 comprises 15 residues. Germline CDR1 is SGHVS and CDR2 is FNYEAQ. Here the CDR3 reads CASSSGQGRSYEQYV. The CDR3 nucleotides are TGTGCCAGCAGCTCGGGACAGGGACGATCCTACGAGCAGTACGTC.

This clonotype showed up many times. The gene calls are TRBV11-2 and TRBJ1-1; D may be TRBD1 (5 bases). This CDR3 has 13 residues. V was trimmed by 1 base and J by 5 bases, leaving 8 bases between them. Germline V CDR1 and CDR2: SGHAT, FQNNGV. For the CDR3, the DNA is TGTGCCAGCAGCTTAGTTAGGGGAACTGAAGCTTTCTTT. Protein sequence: CASSLVRGTEAFF.

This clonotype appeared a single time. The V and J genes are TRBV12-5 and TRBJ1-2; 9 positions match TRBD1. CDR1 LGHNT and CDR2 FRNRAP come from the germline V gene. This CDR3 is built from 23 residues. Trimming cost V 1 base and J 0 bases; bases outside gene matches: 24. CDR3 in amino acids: CASGLGYQPHPLTGGPANYGYTF. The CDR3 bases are TGTGCTAGTGGTTTGGGCTACCAACCCCACCCCTTGACAGGGGGTCCTGCTAACTATGGCTACACCTTC.

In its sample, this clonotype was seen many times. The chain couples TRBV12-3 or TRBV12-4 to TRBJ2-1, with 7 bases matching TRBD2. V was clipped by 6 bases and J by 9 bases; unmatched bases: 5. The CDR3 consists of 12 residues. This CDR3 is CASSGTTLEQFF. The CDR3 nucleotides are TGTGCCAGCAGCGGGACTACACTTGAGCAGTTCTTC.

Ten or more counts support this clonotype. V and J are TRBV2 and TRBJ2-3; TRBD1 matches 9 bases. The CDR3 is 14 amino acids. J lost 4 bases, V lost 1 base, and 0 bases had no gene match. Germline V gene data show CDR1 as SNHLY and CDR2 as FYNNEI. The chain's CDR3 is CASSEGTGADTQYF. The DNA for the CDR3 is TGTGCCAGCAGTGAAGGGACAGGGGCAGATACGCAGTATTTT. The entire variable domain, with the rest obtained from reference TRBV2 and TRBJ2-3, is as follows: EPEVTQTPSHQVTQMGQEVILRCVPISNHLYFYWYRQILGQKVEFLVSFYNNEISEKSEIFDDQFSVERPDGSNFTLKIRSTKLEDSAMYFCASSEGTGADTQYFGPGTRLTVL.

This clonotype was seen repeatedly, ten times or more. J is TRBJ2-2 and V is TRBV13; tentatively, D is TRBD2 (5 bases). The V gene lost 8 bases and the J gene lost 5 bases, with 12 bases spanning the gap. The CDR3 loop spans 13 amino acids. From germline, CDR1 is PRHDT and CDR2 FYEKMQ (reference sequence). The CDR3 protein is CASSPSGTGELFF. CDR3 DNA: TGTGCCAGCTCACCATCGGGGACCGGGGAGCTGTTTTTT.

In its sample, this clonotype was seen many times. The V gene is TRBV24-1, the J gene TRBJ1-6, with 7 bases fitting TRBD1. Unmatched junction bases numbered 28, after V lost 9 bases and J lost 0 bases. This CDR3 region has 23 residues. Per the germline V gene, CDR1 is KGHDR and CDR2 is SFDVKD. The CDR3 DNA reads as TGTGCCACCGCATCCCTCAATCAGACAGGGAAATGTGTCCCCTGCTCCTATAATTCACCCCTCCACTTT. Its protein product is CATASLNQTGKCVPCSYNSPLHF.

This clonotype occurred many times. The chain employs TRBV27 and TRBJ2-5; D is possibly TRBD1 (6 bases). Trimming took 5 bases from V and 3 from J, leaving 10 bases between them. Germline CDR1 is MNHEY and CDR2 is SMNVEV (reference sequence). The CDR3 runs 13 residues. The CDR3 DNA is TGTGCCAGCAGTAGGGGGACAAAAGAGACCCAGTACTTC. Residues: CASSRGTKETQYF.

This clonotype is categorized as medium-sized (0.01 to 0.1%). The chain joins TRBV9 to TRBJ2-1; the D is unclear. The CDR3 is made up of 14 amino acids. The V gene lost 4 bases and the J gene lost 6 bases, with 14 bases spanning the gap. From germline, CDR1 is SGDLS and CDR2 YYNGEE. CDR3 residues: CASSSSDLGNEQFF. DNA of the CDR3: TGTGCCAGCAGCTCTTCGGATCTGGGCAATGAGCAGTTCTTC. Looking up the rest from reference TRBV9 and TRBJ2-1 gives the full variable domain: DSGVTQTPKHLITATGQRVTLRCSPRSGDLSVYWYQQSLDQGLQFLIQYYNGEERAKGNILERFSAQQFPDLHSELNLSSLELGDSALYFCASSSSDLGNEQFFGPGTRLTVL.

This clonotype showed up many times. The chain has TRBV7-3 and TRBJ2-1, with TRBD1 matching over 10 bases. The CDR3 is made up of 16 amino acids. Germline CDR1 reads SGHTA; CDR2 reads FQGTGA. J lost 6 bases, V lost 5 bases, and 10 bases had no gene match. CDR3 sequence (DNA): TGTGCCAGCAGCGCAGGGGGGACAGGGGTCAGCAATGAGCAGTTCTTC. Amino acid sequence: CASSAGGTGVSNEQFF.

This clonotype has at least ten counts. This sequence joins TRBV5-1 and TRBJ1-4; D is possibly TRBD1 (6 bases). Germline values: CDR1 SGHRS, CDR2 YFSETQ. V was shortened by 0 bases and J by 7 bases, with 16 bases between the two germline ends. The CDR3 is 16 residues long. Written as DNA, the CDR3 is TGCGCCAGCAGCTTGGGTCTGGGGGCGCGGGGTGAAAAACTGTTTTTT. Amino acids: CASSLGLGARGEKLFF. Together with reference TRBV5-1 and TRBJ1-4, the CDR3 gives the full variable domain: KAGVTQTPRYLIKTRGQQVTLSCSPISGHRSVSWYQQTPGQGLQFLFEYFSETQRNKGNFPGRFSGRQFSNSRSEMNVSTLELGDSALYLCASSLGLGARGEKLFFGSGTQLSVL.

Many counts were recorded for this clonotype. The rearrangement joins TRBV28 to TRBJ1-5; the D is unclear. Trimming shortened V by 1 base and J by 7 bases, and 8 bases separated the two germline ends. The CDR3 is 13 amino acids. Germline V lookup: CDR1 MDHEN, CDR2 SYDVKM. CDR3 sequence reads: CASSLSVQQPQHF. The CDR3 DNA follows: TGTGCCAGCAGTTTATCCGTACAACAGCCCCAGCATTTT.